The 22 T cell receptor beta chains below come from one sample, sequenced in a study of T-cell reconstitution after alpha-beta-depleted transplantation in children. Overall study findings and caveats: Roughly two months post-transplant, alpha-beta T cells reportedly originated from several hundred graft clones that had expanded.

Antigens for these TCRs are unknown. Unique molecular identifiers tagged the TCRbeta library. Using its own MiXCR run on the PCR reads, TCRdb lists one record per CDR3 protein. The sample lists approximately 31,000 distinct CDR3 sequences, 6.4% occurring once. The sequencing here drew on peripheral blood, taken 60 days after TCRalphabeta/CD19-depleted stem cell transplant. The receptors stem from a child younger than two who had a stem cell transplant for acute myeloid leukemia, so the T cells may come from the graft donor.

This clonotype was seen at least ten times. The chain carries TRBV25-1 and TRBJ2-3, with D possibly called TRBD1 or TRBD2 (6 bases each). The V end was cut by 1 base, the J end by 0 bases, with 8 bases between. The CDR3 is 15 residues long. CDR1 and CDR2 (germline): MGHDK, SYGVNS. The CDR3 nucleotides read TGTGCCAGCAGTGAATGGGGGGCGAGCACAGATACGCAGTATTTT. As protein: CASSEWGASTDTQYF.

This clonotype came up many times. V and J are TRBV10-3 and TRBJ2-3; 11 nucleotides line up with TRBD2. CDR1 is ENHRY, CDR2 SYGVKD, per germline. The CDR3 is 14 amino acids. V lost 10 bases, J lost 5 bases, and 8 bases stayed unmatched. The CDR3 DNA is TGTGCCACCGAGGCCACTAGCGGGAGAGATACGCAGTATTTT. This sequence encodes CATEATSGRDTQYF.

This clonotype was counted ten times or more. V gene TRBV11-2 combines with J gene TRBJ2-1; 7 bases agree with TRBD1. This CDR3 has 16 residues. Germline V lookup: CDR1 SGHAT, CDR2 FQNNGV. The V segment lost 0 bases and the J segment 8 bases; nucleotides outside the gene matches: 10. Written as DNA, the CDR3 is TGTGCCAGCAGCTTAGAAGGGAGACAGGGTAGTTATGAGCAGTTCTTC. Its translation: CASSLEGRQGSYEQFF.

This clonotype was detected many times. The rearrangement uses TRBV10-3 and TRBJ1-4; TRBD1 aligns across 7 bases. The CDR3 sequence is 16 residues long. J was trimmed by 5 bases and V by 5 bases; bases with no gene match: 11. The germline gives CDR1 ENHRY, CDR2 SYGVKD. CDR3 sequence reads: CAISTSYSGGNEKLFF. For the CDR3, the DNA is TGTGCCATCAGTACCTCTTATTCAGGGGGGAATGAAAAACTGTTTTTT.

Worth noting for this clonotype: This clone may be a read error of a much larger clone one base away. The CDR3 DNA sequence: TGTGCCAGCAGCGTAGCGGCCCGGGGAGCCAAAAACATTCAGTACTTC. This translates into CASSVAARGAKNIQYF. The chain carries TRBV9 and TRBJ2-4, with D possibly being TRBD2 (5 bases). This CDR3 spans 16 amino acids. Looked up from germline, CDR1 is SGDLS and CDR2 is YYNGEE. V lost 0 bases and J lost 0, with 10 bases in between.

About this clonotype: At one of its ends the junction is not consistent with the germline gene, which may arise from a read error. The rearrangement joins TRBV9 to TRBJ1-2; D is unresolved. Germline V gene lookup returns CDR1 SGDLS and CDR2 YYNGEE. The CDR3 length is 11 residues. In nucleotides, the CDR3 is TGTGCCATCAGCGCCTCCTATGGCTACACCTTC. As protein: CAISASYGYTF.

This clonotype was detected ten times or more. This rearrangement joins TRBV12-3 or TRBV12-4 to TRBJ2-7; 9 nucleotides agree with TRBD1. CDR3 length: 15 residues. With V trimmed by 5 bases and J by 3 bases, 8 bases remained unmatched. The chain's CDR3 is CASSPRGQGRYEQYF. The CDR3 nucleotides are TGTGCCAGCAGTCCAAGGGGACAGGGCCGCTACGAGCAGTACTTC.

Many counts were recorded for this clonotype. The rearrangement links TRBV7-3 to TRBJ1-1; D is undetermined. Between the trimmed V and J ends, which lost 5 bases and 5 bases, there was a span of 15 bases. From germline, CDR1 is SGHTA and CDR2 FQGTGA. This CDR3 is 14 amino acids long. CDR3 bases: TGTGCCAGCAGCACAACCCCTCCCGGGACTGAAGCTTTCTTT. Encoded protein: CASSTTPPGTEAFF.

This chain joins TRBV5-5 and TRBJ2-1, with D perhaps TRBD2 (7 bases). The CDR3 covers 16 residues. Trimming left V 0 bases short and J 2 bases short, with 12 bases between. Germline assignment: CDR1 SGHKS and CDR2 YYEKEE (reference sequence). The CDR3 loop is CASSLDPGGAYNEQFF. The DNA of the CDR3 is TGTGCCAGCAGCTTGGACCCGGGGGGCGCCTACAATGAGCAGTTCTTC.

This clonotype has a count of ten or more. The chain uses TRBV24-1 and TRBJ2-7; possibly TRBD1 for D (5 bases). Germline-derived CDR1 and CDR2 are KGHDR and SFDVKD. Trimming shortened V by 0 bases and J by 3 bases, and 8 bases separated the two germline ends. The CDR3 has 14 amino acids. The CDR3: CATSDLVGLYEQYF. The CDR3, as DNA: TGTGCCACCAGTGATTTGGTGGGGCTCTACGAGCAGTACTTC.

Many counts were recorded for this clonotype. J is TRBJ2-3 and V is TRBV7-8; D tentatively fits TRBD1 or TRBD2 (5 bases each). The CDR3 runs to 15 residues. Trimming left V 5 bases short and J 1 base short, with 13 bases between. Germline V gives CDR1 SGHVS, CDR2 FQNEAQ. The CDR3 DNA follows: TGTGCCAGCAGCCAAGGGGTGGGGGGCACAGATACGCAGTATTTT. It codes for CASSQGVGGTDTQYF.

This clonotype was seen many times. The J gene is TRBJ2-3, the V gene TRBV5-1; D is possibly TRBD2 (6 bases). The CDR3 has 15 amino acids. V was cut by 0 bases and J by 4 bases, with 12 bases left in between. Germline loops: CDR1 SGHRS, CDR2 YFSETQ. The CDR3 sequence: CASSLAGERPDTQYF. The CDR3 DNA follows: TGCGCCAGCAGCTTGGCGGGAGAGCGTCCAGATACGCAGTATTTT.

This clonotype was counted many times. The chain joins TRBV4-2 to TRBJ2-2, with D unclear. Germline V gene data show CDR1 as LGHNA and CDR2 as YNFKEQ. The germline V and J ends were trimmed by 0 bases and 0 bases, with 11 bases remaining between them. CDR3 length: 17 amino acids. The CDR3 loop is CASSQDRQQPNTGELFF. The DNA for the CDR3 is TGTGCCAGCAGCCAAGATCGGCAGCAGCCGAACACCGGGGAGCTGTTTTTT.

The sample holds many counts of this clonotype. The chain links TRBV20-1 to TRBJ2-3; possibly TRBD2 for D (7 bases). CDR3 length equals 16 residues. Germline assignment: CDR1 DFQATT and CDR2 SNEGSKA (reference sequence). V dropped 0 bases and J dropped 2 bases, with 15 bases sitting between them. The CDR3 reads CSARDGGALPTDTQYF. The CDR3 DNA follows: TGCAGTGCTAGAGATGGGGGGGCCCTCCCCACAGATACGCAGTATTTT.

This clonotype was counted many times. The rearrangement uses TRBV7-9 and TRBJ2-3; 14 bases are shared with TRBD2. Unmatched junction bases numbered 4, after V lost 6 bases and J lost 5 bases. Per the germline V gene, CDR1 is SEHNR and CDR2 is FQNEAQ (reference sequence). The CDR3 length is 15 residues. CDR3 bases: TGTGCCAGCAGTCAGGGACTAGCGGGGGAAGATACGCAGTATTTT. Translated, it gives CASSQGLAGEDTQYF.

The sample holds a few counts of this clonotype. V gene TRBV6-2 or TRBV6-3 combines with J gene TRBJ2-3; 13 bases line up with TRBD2. This CDR3 is 20 amino acids long. With V trimmed by 0 bases and J by 1 base, 10 bases remained unmatched. CDR1 and CDR2 (germline): MNHEY, SVGEGT. The CDR3 DNA reads TGTGCCAGCAGTTACTCGATATTGGGACTAGCGGGACGGGGCACAGATACGCAGTATTTT. It specifies CASSYSILGLAGRGTDTQYF.

This clonotype was observed at least ten times. The chain links TRBV7-6 to TRBJ2-1; 10 bases line up with TRBD2. Germline CDR1 and CDR2: SGHVS and FNYEAQ. The J segment lost 9 bases and the V segment lost 6 bases, leaving 11 bases of the junction unmatched. CDR3 length: 15 residues. The CDR3 region has the DNA TGTGCCAGCAGAGAAGCGGGAGGGCCTAGGGGTGAGCAGTTCTTC. It yields the protein CASREAGGPRGEQFF.

Turning to this clonotype: A read error may be the cause here, since a much bigger clone is one base away. The chain joins TRBV10-3 to TRBJ2-3; D uncertain. V shed 5 bases and J shed 4 bases, with 4 bases lying between them. CDR1 is ENHRY, CDR2 SYGVKD, per germline. The CDR3 totals 11 residues. The DNA of the CDR3 is TGTGCCATCAGTTACTCAGATACGCAGTATTTT. Its translation is CAISYSDTQYF.

Many counts were recorded for this clonotype. The chain recombines TRBV2 with TRBJ2-5; 9 bases fit TRBD2. The CDR3 covers 15 residues. Germline-derived CDR1 and CDR2 are SNHLY and FYNNEI. V lost 0 bases and J lost 5; bases outside the gene matches: 4. CDR3: CASSEASGGGETQYF. CDR3 sequence (DNA): TGTGCCAGCAGTGAAGCTAGCGGGGGCGGTGAGACCCAGTACTTC.

This clonotype was observed a handful of times. This chain links TRBV6-1 with TRBJ2-1; 7 nucleotides match TRBD2. The ends lost 6 bases at V and 6 bases at J; junction bases unmatched: 14. The CDR3 totals 16 residues. Germline CDR1 reads MNHNS; CDR2 reads SASEGT. CDR3 bases: TGTGCCAGCAGCGAGGGGAAGGGAGGGCGCATCAATGAGCAGTTCTTC. Translating gives CASSEGKGGRINEQFF.

The chain couples TRBV24-1 to TRBJ2-6, with TRBD1 matching 7 bases. The length of the CDR3 is 17 residues. V lost 5 bases and J lost 2; bases outside the gene matches: 8. Germline V gene lookup returns CDR1 KGHDR and CDR2 SFDVKD. CDR3 protein: CATSGDSPGTGANVLTF. As DNA, the CDR3 is TGTGCCACCAGTGGGGACAGCCCCGGGACTGGGGCCAACGTCCTGACTTTC.

V and J are TRBV30 and TRBJ1-2; D uncertain. This CDR3 region has 8 residues. The germline gives CDR1 GTSNPN, CDR2 SVGIG (reference sequence). V shed 8 bases and J shed 4 bases, with 2 bases lying between them. CDR3 loop: CAAYGYTF. The CDR3 nucleotides are TGTGCCGCCTATGGCTACACCTTC.